This TCR beta chain was documented in a study of blood T cell repertoires in COVID-19. At the level of the study: COVID-19 samples from acute and convalescent phases originated in the United States, Italy and Spain.

Profiling relied on immunoSEQ multiplex PCR, and the TCRdb table lists in-frame clones only, not all of them. The sample consists of 95,000 to 150,000 clones, 75% to 80% of them appearing once. The CDR3 spans 12 residues. Germline lookup yields CDR1 LGHNA and CDR2 YNFKEQ. V gave up 6 bases and J gave up 6 bases; unmatched junction bases: 4. The chain is built from TRBV4-2 and TRBJ2-7; 8 bases map to TRBD1. The source is a human donor in a cohort sampled during active COVID-19. Material for sequencing was peripheral blood. In DNA, the CDR3 is TGTGCCAGCAGACCCACAGGGGGCGAGCAGTACTTC. Translation: CASRPTGGEQYF.